This T cell receptor (beta chain) was recorded in a study of beta chain features in type 1 diabetes. The overall study: Investigators examined approximately 110,000,000 sorted cells across all samples.

Looked up from germline, CDR1 is LNHDA and CDR2 is SQIVND (reference sequence). V lost 4 bases, J lost 2 bases, and 9 bases lay in between. The CDR3 is 13 amino acids. This clone was seen only a few times. Its specificity is unknown. Overall study results and limits: A moderate, significant TCRB CDR3 shortening appeared in type 1 diabetes across four CD4+ subsets.

The sequenced template was cDNA made from the entire isolated RNA. Assay used: immunoSEQ multiplex PCR; TCRdb lists only in-frame clones, some missing. This sample has under 200,000 clones; about 9.8% occur once, and the top ten carry around 2.5%. Material: central memory CD4+ T cells from blood. V is TRBV19 and J is TRBJ2-7; D is possibly TRBD2 (5 bases). The TCR was taken from a young woman in good health. CDR3 bases: TGTGCCAGTAGTAAACCCGGGGCCTACGAGCAGTACTTC. Its protein product is CASSKPGAYEQYF.